The rows below give T cell receptor beta chains drawn from one sample of a study of multiple sclerosis patients with progressive multifocal leukoencephalopathy. Using immunoSEQ multiplex PCR, the repertoire was profiled, and TCRdb retains in-frame clones only, with some absent. The sample consists of 31,000 or so clones, about 87% of them appearing once. Source: PBMCs, taken from a patient treated with natalizumab. These receptor sequences come from a woman between 35 and 50 years old with progressive multifocal leukoencephalopathy. The CDR3 runs from the conserved cysteine through the conserved F or W. D genes are given only for firm matches. Size tells how often a clone was seen (once, few, many) or the class of an expanded clone, and some rows leave it out.

d_call: NA; v_call: TRBV15; clone_size: NA; j_call: TRBJ1-4; cdr3_nt: TGTGCCACCAGTTCACACACTAGTGCAACTAATGAAAAACTGTTTTTT; cdr3_aa: CATSSHTSATNEKLFF
d_call: TRBD1; v_call: TRBV15; clone_size: NA; j_call: TRBJ1-2; cdr3_nt: TGTGCCACCAGCAGGGCACAGGGGGGTGGCTACACCTTC; cdr3_aa: CATSRAQGGGYTF
d_call: NA; v_call: TRBV4-3; clone_size: NA; j_call: TRBJ2-6; cdr3_nt: TGCGCCAGCAGCCAAGAATTGGCCGCACATGGGGCCAACGTCCTGACTTTC; cdr3_aa: CASSQELAAHGANVLTF
d_call: NA; v_call: TRBV7-2; clone_size: NA; j_call: TRBJ1-1; cdr3_nt: TGTGCCAGCAGCTTAGGAGGCTGGAGTACTGAAGCTTTCTTT; cdr3_aa: CASSLGGWSTEAFF
d_call: NA; v_call: TRBV10-3; clone_size: NA; j_call: TRBJ2-5; cdr3_nt: TGTGCCATCCGGTCAAGCCAAGAGACCCAGTACTTC; cdr3_aa: CAIRSSQETQYF
d_call: TRBD1; v_call: TRBV5-1; clone_size: NA; j_call: TRBJ2-7; cdr3_nt: TGCGCCAGCAGCGGCGGGACAGGGTACGAGCAGTACTTC; cdr3_aa: CASSGGTGYEQYF
d_call: TRBD1; v_call: TRBV7-2; clone_size: NA; j_call: TRBJ1-2; cdr3_nt: TGTGCCAGCAGCTTAGGTACCCACCCGGGACAGGGTAACTATGGCTACACCTTC; cdr3_aa: CASSLGTHPGQGNYGYTF
d_call: NA; v_call: TRBV25-1; clone_size: NA; j_call: TRBJ1-4; cdr3_nt: TGTGCCAGCAGTGAATCCGTCGATCGGGAAAAACTGTTTTTT; cdr3_aa: CASSESVDREKLFF
d_call: TRBD1; v_call: TRBV6-6; clone_size: NA; j_call: TRBJ2-5; cdr3_nt: TGTGCCAGCAGCGGACGGACAGGCTACTACCAAGAGACCCAGTACTTC; cdr3_aa: CASSGRTGYYQETQYF
d_call: NA; v_call: TRBV28; clone_size: NA; j_call: TRBJ2-7; cdr3_nt: TGTGCCAGCAGTTTCACCGGGACCCTTGACTACGAGCAGTACTTC; cdr3_aa: CASSFTGTLDYEQYF
d_call: NA; v_call: TRBV13; clone_size: NA; j_call: TRBJ1-1; cdr3_nt: TGTGCCAGCACCTTAGGGGGGCAGGACACTGAAGCTTTCTTT; cdr3_aa: CASTLGGQDTEAFF
d_call: TRBD2; v_call: TRBV28; clone_size: few; j_call: TRBJ2-3; cdr3_nt: TGTGCCAGCAGTTCCCTAACTAGCGGGGCCTACACAGATACGCAGTATTTT; cdr3_aa: CASSSLTSGAYTDTQYF
d_call: TRBD1; v_call: TRBV5-1; clone_size: few; j_call: TRBJ1-1; cdr3_nt: TGCGCCAGCAGCTTGGCGGGACAGGGAATAGGCGAAGCTTTCTTT; cdr3_aa: CASSLAGQGIGEAFF
d_call: TRBD1; v_call: TRBV5-6; clone_size: NA; j_call: TRBJ1-2; cdr3_nt: TGTGCCAGCAGCTTGGAAGGGATCAGGGGGCGCTTTGACTATGGCTACACCTTC; cdr3_aa: CASSLEGIRGRFDYGYTF
d_call: TRBD1; v_call: TRBV7-8; clone_size: few; j_call: TRBJ1-6; cdr3_nt: TGTGCCAGCAGCACGGACAGGAGGCCCAATTCACCCCTCCACTTT; cdr3_aa: CASSTDRRPNSPLHF
d_call: NA; v_call: TRBV6-1; clone_size: NA; j_call: TRBJ2-3; cdr3_nt: TGTGCCAGCATCCGACAGACTTTCACAGATACGCAGTATTTT; cdr3_aa: CASIRQTFTDTQYF
d_call: NA; v_call: TRBV6-5; clone_size: NA; j_call: TRBJ1-2; cdr3_nt: TGTGCCAGCAGTTCCAACAGCAACTATGGCTACACCTTC; cdr3_aa: CASSSNSNYGYTF
d_call: TRBD2; v_call: TRBV19; clone_size: NA; j_call: TRBJ2-3; cdr3_nt: TGTGCCAGTAGTCCCCGACTAGCGGGGGGGCCGAGCACAGATACGCAGTATTTT; cdr3_aa: CASSPRLAGGPSTDTQYF
d_call: NA; v_call: TRBV19; clone_size: NA; j_call: TRBJ1-5; cdr3_nt: TGTGCCAGTGCCCAGGGAGCTCGGCCCCAGCATTTT; cdr3_aa: CASAQGARPQHF
d_call: TRBD2; v_call: TRBV7-8; clone_size: NA; j_call: TRBJ2-1; cdr3_nt: TGTGCCAGCAGCTTAGTAGTTAGCGGGAGGGGCAATGAGCAGTTCTTC; cdr3_aa: CASSLVVSGRGNEQFF
d_call: TRBD2; v_call: TRBV4-1; clone_size: NA; j_call: TRBJ2-1; cdr3_nt: TGCGCCAGCAGCCGCCGGACTAGCGGGGGGACCTACAATGAGCAGTTCTTC; cdr3_aa: CASSRRTSGGTYNEQFF
d_call: TRBD2; v_call: TRBV19; clone_size: NA; j_call: TRBJ2-5; cdr3_nt: TGTGCCAGTAGTATTGATAGCGGGAGTCTGGAGACCCAGTACTTC; cdr3_aa: CASSIDSGSLETQYF
d_call: NA; v_call: TRBV7-9; clone_size: NA; j_call: TRBJ2-7; cdr3_nt: TGTGCCAGCAGCTCCTTGAGGGGGGCTTACGAGCAGTACTTC; cdr3_aa: CASSSLRGAYEQYF
d_call: NA; v_call: TRBV7-7; clone_size: once; j_call: TRBJ2-1; cdr3_nt: TGTGCTAGCAGCGAAAACCAGAGAGAGCAGTTCTTC; cdr3_aa: CASSENQREQFF
d_call: NA; v_call: TRBV28; clone_size: NA; j_call: TRBJ1-3; cdr3_nt: TGTGCCAGCAGCCCCCAGGGTGAGGGCTCTGGAAACACCATATATTTT; cdr3_aa: CASSPQGEGSGNTIYF
d_call: NA; v_call: TRBV5-4; clone_size: NA; j_call: TRBJ2-3; cdr3_nt: TGTGCCAGCAGCCCACCTGGGCCTAGCTCGGATACGCAGTATTTT; cdr3_aa: CASSPPGPSSDTQYF
d_call: NA; v_call: TRBV28; clone_size: few; j_call: TRBJ2-7; cdr3_nt: TGTGCCAGCAGTTTATCTCTGGGCATAGAGCAGTACTTC; cdr3_aa: CASSLSLGIEQYF
d_call: TRBD2; v_call: TRBV28; clone_size: medium-sized; j_call: TRBJ2-2; cdr3_nt: TGTGCCAGCAGCCAGACTAGCGCCGCCGGGGAGCTGTTTTTT; cdr3_aa: CASSQTSAAGELFF
d_call: TRBD2; v_call: TRBV6-1; clone_size: NA; j_call: TRBJ2-2; cdr3_nt: TGTGCCAGCAGTCGACTAGCGGGGAACACCGGGGAGCTGGTTTTT; cdr3_aa: CASSRLAGNTGELVF
d_call: NA; v_call: TRBV11-2; clone_size: NA; j_call: TRBJ2-7; cdr3_nt: TGTGCCAGCAGCTTAGAGGGCCGGGGGCGGCACTTC; cdr3_aa: CASSLEGRGRHF
d_call: NA; v_call: TRBV20-1; clone_size: NA; j_call: TRBJ2-7; cdr3_nt: TGCAGTGCTAGGGACCACGAGCTGTACTTC; cdr3_aa: CSARDHELYF
d_call: NA; v_call: TRBV7-9; clone_size: NA; j_call: TRBJ1-4; cdr3_nt: TGTGCCAGCAGCTTAAGGTCAACTAATGAAAAACTGTTTTTT; cdr3_aa: CASSLRSTNEKLFF
d_call: NA; v_call: TRBV7-2; clone_size: NA; j_call: TRBJ2-1; cdr3_nt: TGTGCCAGCAGCATAGACAGGCCCCAAGGCTCCTACAATGAGCAGTTCTTC; cdr3_aa: CASSIDRPQGSYNEQFF
d_call: NA; v_call: TRBV7-2; clone_size: NA; j_call: TRBJ2-7; cdr3_nt: TGTGCCAGCAGCTTAGCGGGAGGCCCCTACGAGCAGTACTTC; cdr3_aa: CASSLAGGPYEQYF
d_call: NA; v_call: TRBV2; clone_size: few; j_call: TRBJ1-3; cdr3_nt: TGTGCCAGCACCGGGGCGGGAAACACCATATATTTT; cdr3_aa: CASTGAGNTIYF
d_call: NA; v_call: TRBV7-2; clone_size: NA; j_call: TRBJ2-7; cdr3_nt: TGTGCCAGCAGCGAGGGGGTTGTGACGGGCGAGCAGTACTTC; cdr3_aa: CASSEGVVTGEQYF
d_call: NA; v_call: TRBV5-6; clone_size: NA; j_call: TRBJ1-4; cdr3_nt: TGTGCCAGCAGCTTGGGATGGAATTCCGAAAAACTGTTTTTT; cdr3_aa: CASSLGWNSEKLFF
d_call: NA; v_call: TRBV27; clone_size: NA; j_call: TRBJ2-1; cdr3_nt: TGTGCCAGCAGTTCAGGGACAACTAACAATGAGCAGTTCTTC; cdr3_aa: CASSSGTTNNEQFF
d_call: NA; v_call: TRBV28; clone_size: NA; j_call: TRBJ2-7; cdr3_nt: TGTGCCAGCAGTTTAGACCAAACCTACGAGCAGTACTTC; cdr3_aa: CASSLDQTYEQYF
d_call: NA; v_call: TRBV10-3; clone_size: NA; j_call: TRBJ2-1; cdr3_nt: TGTGCCATCAGTGAGTCTAAGGGGGCGGGATGGAATGAGCAGTTCTTC; cdr3_aa: CAISESKGAGWNEQFF
d_call: NA; v_call: TRBV6-5; clone_size: NA; j_call: TRBJ2-7; cdr3_nt: TGTGCCAGTGCCCCTCGGCCAGCTGACTACGAGCAGTACTTC; cdr3_aa: CASAPRPADYEQYF
d_call: NA; v_call: TRBV6-5; clone_size: NA; j_call: TRBJ1-3; cdr3_nt: TGTGCCAGCGGGGCGAGAAACACCATATATTTT; cdr3_aa: CASGARNTIYF
d_call: TRBD2; v_call: TRBV19; clone_size: once; j_call: TRBJ2-3; cdr3_nt: TGTGCCAGTAGCCCCCGGGGGGGGCAGTCCACAGATACGCAGTATTTT; cdr3_aa: CASSPRGGQSTDTQYF
d_call: NA; v_call: TRBV5-5; clone_size: NA; j_call: TRBJ2-7; cdr3_nt: TGTGCCAGCAGCTTTAGGCGGACCTTGAGGGACTACGAGCAGTACTTC; cdr3_aa: CASSFRRTLRDYEQYF
d_call: NA; v_call: TRBV19; clone_size: few; j_call: TRBJ1-1; cdr3_nt: TGTGCCAGTATGCAGGGTCAATGGGGCACTGAAGCTTTCTTT; cdr3_aa: CASMQGQWGTEAFF
d_call: TRBD2; v_call: TRBV7-3; clone_size: NA; j_call: TRBJ2-5; cdr3_nt: TGTGCCAGCAGCCAAGGAAACGGGGGGAACCAAGAGACCCAGTACTTC; cdr3_aa: CASSQGNGGNQETQYF
d_call: TRBD1; v_call: TRBV5-4; clone_size: NA; j_call: TRBJ1-2; cdr3_nt: TGTGCCAGCAGCGTAGACAGGGTTGGCTACACCTTC; cdr3_aa: CASSVDRVGYTF
d_call: TRBD1; v_call: TRBV7-3; clone_size: once; j_call: TRBJ2-1; cdr3_nt: TGTGCCAGCAGCTTAGATTCACAGGGGAGTGAGCAGTTCTTC; cdr3_aa: CASSLDSQGSEQFF
d_call: TRBD2; v_call: TRBV12-5; clone_size: NA; j_call: TRBJ2-1; cdr3_nt: TGTGCTAGTGGTTCCAGGGGACTAGCGGGGGACTCCTACAATGAGCAGTTCTTC; cdr3_aa: CASGSRGLAGDSYNEQFF
d_call: NA; v_call: TRBV5-4; clone_size: once; j_call: TRBJ2-7; cdr3_nt: TGTGCCAGCAGCCCACGGTGGGGTACCGAGCAGTACTTC; cdr3_aa: CASSPRWGTEQYF
d_call: NA; v_call: TRBV30; clone_size: few; j_call: TRBJ2-7; cdr3_nt: TGTGCCTGGACGGAGGCTTCCTACGAGCAGTACTTC; cdr3_aa: CAWTEASYEQYF